This T cell receptor (beta chain) was recovered during a study of CD8 T cells in Susac syndrome. While CD8+ and CD4+ T cells were isolated negatively, TEMRA cells were enriched by FACS. With random hexamers, roughly 0.5 to 1 ug RNA was reverse transcribed. Across 54 Vbeta and 13 Jbeta, immunoSEQ multiplex PCR amplified TCR beta CDR3. Each CDR3 protein is one row after TCRdb ran MiXCR on the immunoSEQ multiplex PCR reads. The sample consists of roughly 200,000 distinct CDR3 sequences, 85% to 95% of them appearing once. On this clonotype: Its specificity is unknown.

This CDR3 contains 17 residues. The V and J ends lost 1 base and 3 bases respectively, with 21 bases between them. The germline gives CDR1 DFQATT, CDR2 SNEGSKA (reference sequence). General study points: Acknowledgment was made by the study that its TCR sequencing and HLA analysis involved a relatively small number of individuals.

Sequences were obtained from CD4+ T cells from PBMCs. This sequence was found in a human donor in good health. The chain is built from TRBV20-1 and TRBJ2-5; D is tentatively TRBD1 or TRBD2 (5 bases each). CDR3 amino acids: CSARVVWGRQREETQYF. The CDR3 DNA reads as TGCAGTGCTAGAGTGGTATGGGGGAGACAGAGAGAAGAGACCCAGTACTTC.